This T cell receptor beta chain was found in a study of CD4 T cell repertoires in COVID-19 (TCRdb year 2021). Turning to the overall study: For cross-reactivity analysis, CFSE-low cells were expanded with IL-2 for about 10 days and were then relabeled and restimulated with spike proteins from other coronaviruses. Naturally processed CD4+ T cell responses to SARS-CoV-2 spike and nucleoprotein were characterized in COVID-19-recovered individuals, and clonal composition was assessed by TCR Vbeta sequencing. In a few recovered individuals, the researchers analyzed the TCR Vbeta repertoire of SARS-CoV-2-reactive T cells at the subset level. The study at large found these results: Several of the most expanded SARS-CoV-2-reactive clonotypes were shared between two or all three memory subsets, suggesting intraclonal diversification. Consistent with cross-reactivity, between roughly 7 and 27% of SARS-CoV-2 clonotypes also showed up in secondary cultures stimulated with SARS-CoV and/or HKU1 spike.

This clone was observed a single time. Its specific antigen is unknown. Per-nucleotide qualities are absent, and no much larger clonotype sits a single base away. Reading the label with the study, this specimen's time point is: sample from a COVID-19-recovered individual after infection. The donors were patients who had gone through COVID-19 ranging from mild to severe and had recovered. Uncultured memory T cell samples were subjected to sequencing directly after ex vivo isolation. From peripheral blood mononuclear cells, the researchers isolated CD4+ total memory, central memory, effector memory and circulating T follicular helper cells. Germline trimming amounts to 3 bases on V and 1 base on J, with 6 as the count of junction bases outside the gene matches. Based on the germline V gene, the CDR1 and CDR2 sequences are MNHNS and SASEGT. The CDR3 contains 16 residues, cysteine and phenylalanine counted. The retained sequence is limited to the CDR3, 48 bases, with the frame set at the first base.

Library creation used the immunoSEQ multiplex PCR assay. Turning to the authors' computational methods: The Chao-Jaccard similarity index and the number of shared clonotypes were used to measure repertoire overlap between subsets. Entries here come from immuneACCESS through TCRdb and include only in-frame sequences with V and J called. Some clones fail to appear in such tables; in the studies checked, an unresolved V gene covers under half of the shortfall, and the cause of the remainder is unknown. That table furnishes V, J and clone size, whereas the DNA furnished D and trimming. The sample profile shows some 71,000 clones; roughly 85% of them were found once. Around 0.59% of the sample is in the top ten clones.

The V gene is TRBV6-1 and the J gene is TRBJ2-3, and TRBD2 aligns with 8 junction nucleotides. The receptor's source is a human donor who had COVID-19. This specimen consisted of CD4+ T cells from peripheral blood, obtained after recovery from COVID-19. The CDR3 in this case is CASSDVSRGGTDTQYF. The DNA sequence follows: TGTGCCAGCAGTGATGTGTCGCGGGGGGGCACAGATACGCAGTATTTT.